The 16 T cell receptor beta chains given below trace back to one sample, sequenced in a study of cytomegalovirus exposure and HLA in healthy donors. PCR amplification relied on 60 Vbeta primers (plus 13 Jbeta primers). Sequencing used immunoSEQ multiplex PCR; TCRdb keeps in-frame clones, though not all of them. This table has around 150,000 clones, 71% appearing once. Source material: PBMCs. These receptors all stem from a woman aged 25 to 39 in good health and CMV-seronegative.

The chain employs TRBV6-6 and TRBJ1-5, with 7 bases fitting TRBD1. J lost 3 bases, V lost 8 bases, and 7 bases had no gene match. From germline, CDR1 is MNHNY and CDR2 SVGAGI (reference sequence). The CDR3 runs to 14 residues. The CDR3: CASGPGQLNQPQHF. In DNA, the CDR3 is TGTGCCAGCGGCCCGGGACAGCTCAATCAGCCCCAGCATTTT.

This clone was seen a handful of times. The chain is built from TRBV7-6 and TRBJ1-5; D gene unclear. Trimming cost V 1 base and J 0 bases, with 7 bases left between them. Germline V gene lookup returns CDR1 SGHVS and CDR2 FNYEAQ. The CDR3 runs 15 residues. This chain's CDR3 is CASSLDGYSNQPQHF. The CDR3, as DNA: TGTGCCAGCAGCTTAGACGGGTATAGCAATCAGCCCCAGCATTTT.

The V call is TRBV4-1, the J call TRBJ2-3, with TRBD2 matching 8 bases. The germline V gene has CDR1 MGHRA and CDR2 YSYEKL. V trimming: 3 bases; J trimming: 4 bases; junction bases outside the gene matches: 9. The CDR3 totals 16 residues. The CDR3 sequence: CASSHTSERGSDTQYF. In DNA form, the CDR3 reads TGCGCCAGCAGCCACACATCCGAGCGGGGGTCAGATACGCAGTATTTT.

This chain uses TRBV5-1 with TRBJ1-1, with TRBD1 identical over 8 bases. The CDR3 runs to 14 residues. V lost 4 bases to trimming and J lost 5 bases; unmatched junction nucleotides: 7. CDR1 and CDR2 from the germline V gene are SGHRS and YFSETQ. The CDR3 reads CASSAGQVSTEAFF. CDR3 DNA sequence: TGCGCCAGCAGCGCGGGACAGGTTAGTACTGAAGCTTTCTTT.

The chain links TRBV7-9 to TRBJ1-1; D not certain. The V and J ends lost 3 bases and 5 bases respectively, with 10 bases between them. The germline CDR1 and CDR2 sequences are SEHNR and FQNEAQ (reference sequence). The CDR3 length is 13 residues. The CDR3 sequence: CASSFGLLTEAFF. The CDR3 bases are TGTGCCAGCAGCTTCGGGTTGTTGACTGAAGCTTTCTTT.

This clone was recorded once. The V call is TRBV7-9, the J call TRBJ2-1, with TRBD1 as a possible D gene (5 bases). The V end was cut by 5 bases, the J end by 0 bases, with 17 bases between. The CDR3 totals 17 residues. Germline V gives CDR1 SEHNR, CDR2 FQNEAQ (reference sequence). CDR3 coding DNA: TGTGCCAGCAGCACAACTCAGACAGCCAGCTCCTACAATGAGCAGTTCTTC. It codes for CASSTTQTASSYNEQFF. The variable domain in full, completed from reference TRBV7-9 and TRBJ2-1, reads DTGVSQNPRHKITKRGQNVTFRCDPISEHNRLYWYRQTLGQGPEFLTYFQNEAQLEKSRLLSDRFSAERPKGSFSTLEIQRTEQGDSAMYLCASSTTQTASSYNEQFFGPGTRLTVL.

This chain links TRBV6-1 with TRBJ1-6, with a tentative D call TRBD1 (5 bases). Between the trimmed V and J ends, which lost 1 base and 6 bases, there was a span of 10 bases. CDR3 size: 15 residues. Germline V gene lookup returns CDR1 MNHNS and CDR2 SASEGT. CDR3 amino acids: CASSEGGRVNSPLHF. The CDR3 coding sequence is TGTGCCAGCAGTGAAGGTGGCAGGGTTAATTCACCCCTCCACTTT.

The chain uses TRBV29-1 and TRBJ2-5, with D perhaps TRBD2 (6 bases). CDR1 is SQVTM and CDR2 is ANQGSEA in the germline V gene. The CDR3 runs to 12 residues. Trimming pared 7 bases from V and 5 bases from J, leaving 14 bases between. This CDR3 reads CSGYSGEETQYF. The CDR3 bases are TGCAGCGGATATTCGGGAGAGGAGACCCAGTACTTC.

This clone is a singleton in its sample. This chain joins TRBV30 and TRBJ2-3; weak D call: TRBD2 (6 bases). The CDR3 loop spans 13 amino acids. Germline V gene lookup returns CDR1 GTSNPN and CDR2 SVGIG (reference sequence). V was shortened by 0 bases and J by 6 bases, with 10 bases between the two germline ends. The CDR3 DNA follows: TGTGCCTGGAGTGTACGGGGGTGGGATACGCAGTATTTT. This sequence encodes CAWSVRGWDTQYF.

There are a few counts of this clone. The chain has TRBV10-3 and TRBJ2-1; a weak D match, TRBD1 (5 bases). Between the trimmed V and J ends, which lost 8 bases and 8 bases, there was a span of 13 bases. The CDR3 spans 12 residues. Germline V gene lookup returns CDR1 ENHRY and CDR2 SYGVKD. The CDR3 here is CAIQRPRDEQFF. Written as DNA, the CDR3 is TGTGCCATCCAGAGGCCCAGGGATGAGCAGTTCTTC.

This chain joins TRBV28 and TRBJ2-3; TRBD2 agrees at 15 bases. Per germline, CDR1 MDHEN and CDR2 SYDVKM. This CDR3 comprises 17 residues. V was pared by 3 bases and J by 3 bases, with 4 bases of the junction left unmatched. The CDR3 DNA is TGTGCCAGCAGTTTCCGGACTAGCGGGAGGGATACAGATACGCAGTATTTT. This sequence encodes CASSFRTSGRDTDTQYF.

The rearrangement joins TRBV27 to TRBJ2-1; 10 bases agree with TRBD2. CDR1 is MNHEY, CDR2 SMNVEV, per germline (reference sequence). After removal of 5 bases from V and 2 bases from J, the junction contained 0 bases not matched to a gene. CDR3 length equals 14 residues. CDR3 nucleotide sequence: TGTGCCAGCAGTGGACTAGCGGCCTACAATGAGCAGTTCTTC. Translating it yields CASSGLAAYNEQFF.

This clone was detected only once. The chain employs TRBV5-6 and TRBJ2-5; D might be TRBD2 (5 bases). The CDR3 consists of 13 residues. Germline assignment: CDR1 SGHDT and CDR2 YYEEEE. Trimming left V 5 bases short and J 5 bases short, with 13 bases between. The CDR3 sequence is CASRSGPGETQYF. In DNA form, the CDR3 reads TGTGCCAGCAGATCAGGACCGGGGGAGACCCAGTACTTC.

This clone was recorded a few times. V is TRBV6-1 and J is TRBJ1-1; D uncertain. The CDR3 loop spans 12 amino acids. V dropped 7 bases and J dropped 7 bases, with 13 bases sitting between them. Germline CDR1 is MNHNS and CDR2 is SASEGT. CDR3 coding DNA: TGTGCCAGCAACCAGGATCGGGATGAAGCTTTCTTT. Translated, it gives CASNQDRDEAFF.

This clone was counted only a few times. The CDR3 is CASSLWGAQYF. In nucleotides, the CDR3 is TGTGCCAGCAGTTTATGGGGGGCGCAGTACTTC. The gene calls are TRBV28 and TRBJ2-7; D perhaps matches TRBD1 (6 bases). The CDR3 consists of 11 residues. The V gene lost 0 bases and the J gene lost 9 bases, with 6 bases spanning the gap. The germline gives CDR1 MDHEN, CDR2 SYDVKM. The whole variable domain, remainder taken from reference TRBV28 and TRBJ2-7, is DVKVTQSSRYLVKRTGEKVFLECVQDMDHENMFWYRQDPGLGLRLIYFSYDVKMKEKGDIPEGYSVSREKKERFSLILESASTNQTSMYLCASSLWGAQYFGPGTRLTVT.

The sample holds a few counts of this clone. V and J are TRBV5-1 and TRBJ2-5, with a tentative D call TRBD1 (6 bases). CDR3 length: 17 residues. Trimming took off 0 bases at V and 0 bases at J, with 15 bases between the two ends. Germline V gene sequence: CDR1 SGHRS, CDR2 YFSETQ. The CDR3 loop is CASSLALGGEYQETQYF. The CDR3 DNA reads as TGCGCCAGCAGCTTGGCCCTAGGGGGAGAGTACCAAGAGACCCAGTACTTC. The full variable domain, in which reference TRBV5-1 and TRBJ2-5 provide the parts outside the CDR3, is KAGVTQTPRYLIKTRGQQVTLSCSPISGHRSVSWYQQTPGQGLQFLFEYFSETQRNKGNFPGRFSGRQFSNSRSEMNVSTLELGDSALYLCASSLALGGEYQETQYFGPGTRLLVL.